The 21 T cell receptor beta chains given below trace back to one sample, sequenced in a study of OX40 agonist ivuxolimab in advanced cancers. Profiled with immunoSEQ multiplex PCR; TCRdb holds only in-frame clones, not every one. The sample records about 85,000 clones, about 86% being singletons. This specimen consisted of CD4+ or CD8+ T cells sorted from blood, obtained in a trial of the OX40 agonist ivuxolimab. The receptors shown here come from an adult with an advanced solid tumor such as melanoma, head and neck, liver or kidney cancer.

The gene calls are TRBV6-5 and TRBJ2-2, with TRBD2 matching over 8 bases. Germline CDR1 reads MNHEY; CDR2 reads SVGAGI. Trimming removed 0 bases from V and 7 bases from J; junction bases left unmatched: 4. This CDR3 contains 15 residues. CDR3 region: CASSYSRGAGGELFF. The CDR3 nucleotides are TGTGCCAGCAGTTACTCGCGGGGGGCAGGCGGGGAGCTGTTTTTT.

The rearrangement links TRBV28 to TRBJ1-2; 9 bases match TRBD1. V lost 6 bases and J lost 7; bases outside the gene matches: 6. CDR3 size: 13 residues. Per the germline V gene, CDR1 is MDHEN and CDR2 is SYDVKM. The CDR3 loop reads CASRAGTGSGYTF. CDR3 coding DNA: TGTGCCAGCAGAGCCGGGACAGGGTCTGGCTACACCTTC.

The rearrangement uses TRBV15 and TRBJ2-2, with no clear D. The CDR3 sequence is 13 residues long. Germline V gene sequence: CDR1 LNHNV, CDR2 YYDKDF (reference sequence). Trimming shortened V by 1 base and J by 6 bases, and 6 bases separated the two germline ends. The CDR3 loop is CATSRGWAGELFF. In DNA form, the CDR3 reads TGTGCCACCAGCAGAGGGTGGGCCGGGGAGCTGTTTTTT.

The V call is TRBV10-3, the J call TRBJ2-3; D unclear. CDR3 length: 14 amino acids. V lost 10 bases and J lost 3, with 17 bases in between. CDR1 is ENHRY and CDR2 is SYGVKD in the germline V gene. Here the CDR3 reads CATNPTVLTDTQYF. The CDR3 nucleotides are TGTGCCACAAACCCCACCGTGTTGACAGATACGCAGTATTTT.

V and J are TRBV27 and TRBJ2-7, with TRBD1 as a possible D gene (6 bases). Germline values: CDR1 MNHEY, CDR2 SMNVEV (reference sequence). V dropped 4 bases and J dropped 0 bases, with 7 bases sitting between them. The CDR3 has 13 amino acids. The CDR3 nucleotides read TGTGCCAGCAGTTCAGGGGACTCCTACGAGCAGTACTTC. Translating gives CASSSGDSYEQYF.

The V gene is TRBV29-1, the J gene TRBJ2-3, with TRBD2 matching 8 bases. V gave up 0 bases and J gave up 5 bases; unmatched junction bases: 4. The germline V gene has CDR1 SQVTM and CDR2 ANQGSEA. The CDR3 is made up of 14 amino acids. In nucleotides, the CDR3 is TGCAGCGTTGAAGATCGGGGGGGCCAAGATACGCAGTATTTT. The encoded protein is CSVEDRGGQDTQYF.

This chain joins TRBV4-3 and TRBJ1-2, with D perhaps TRBD1 (5 bases). Per the germline V gene, CDR1 is LGHNA and CDR2 is YSLEER. This CDR3 has 13 residues. V dropped 3 bases and J dropped 4 bases, with 9 bases sitting between them. The CDR3 DNA reads TGCGCCAGCAGCCACCCCGGGGGCTATGGCTACACCTTC. Its protein is CASSHPGGYGYTF.

This rearrangement joins TRBV4-2 to TRBJ2-3, with TRBD2 matching 8 bases. CDR3 length equals 17 residues. The germline gives CDR1 LGHNA, CDR2 YNFKEQ. Germline trimming cut 0 bases from V and 2 bases from J; bases unmatched to any gene: 7. CDR3 residues: CASSQERRGGPTDTQYF. CDR3 coding DNA: TGTGCCAGCAGCCAAGAACGACGGGGGGGCCCCACAGATACGCAGTATTTT.

The chain uses TRBV6-1 and TRBJ2-7; the D is unclear. V was pared by 7 bases and J by 2 bases, with 15 bases between. CDR3 length equals 14 residues. Germline V gives CDR1 MNHNS, CDR2 SASEGT. The CDR3: CASTLSVIPYEQYF. For the CDR3, the DNA is TGTGCCAGCACCCTCTCGGTTATTCCCTACGAGCAGTACTTC.

The CDR3 sequence: CASSLVQPFAPHEQYF. The CDR3 DNA follows: TGTGCCAGCAGCTTGGTGCAGCCGTTCGCACCCCACGAGCAGTACTTC. J is TRBJ2-7 and V is TRBV5-4; D is unresolved. The CDR3 runs to 16 residues. The ends were cut back, 0 bases at V and 5 bases at J, with 18 bases in the middle. Per germline, CDR1 SGHNT and CDR2 YYREEE (reference sequence).

V gene TRBV19 combines with J gene TRBJ1-3; tentative D call: TRBD1 (5 bases). Looked up from germline, CDR1 is LNHDA and CDR2 is SQIVND (reference sequence). CDR3 length equals 16 residues. V lost 2 bases, J lost 0 bases, and 11 bases lay in between. The CDR3 sequence: CASSIPQGLSGNTIYF. CDR3 sequence (DNA): TGTGCCAGTAGTATACCCCAGGGCCTCTCTGGAAACACCATATATTTT.

The V gene is TRBV5-1, the J gene TRBJ2-5; either TRBD1 or TRBD2 may supply D (5 bases each). CDR1 SGHRS and CDR2 YFSETQ come from the germline V gene. The CDR3 extends over 16 amino acids. Deletions cut 0 bases from V and 5 bases from J, with 17 bases between. This chain's CDR3 is CASSLGGRVGAETQYF. CDR3 coding DNA: TGCGCCAGCAGCTTGGGGGGACGCGTCGGAGCGGAGACCCAGTACTTC.

The rearrangement uses TRBV28 and TRBJ2-3; D call uncertain. V dropped 7 bases and J dropped 0 bases, with 14 bases sitting between them. This CDR3 has 15 residues. Germline V CDR1 and CDR2: MDHEN, SYDVKM. This chain's CDR3 is CASTLWRISTDTQYF. CDR3 DNA sequence: TGTGCCAGCACCCTATGGCGGATTAGCACAGATACGCAGTATTTT.

The chain's CDR3 is CASSPTERNEKYF. CDR3 in DNA: TGTGCCAGCAGCCCAACTGAGAGGAATGAGAAGTACTTC. V usage is TRBV16 and J usage is TRBJ2-4; unclear D gene. Germline V gene sequence: CDR1 KGHSY, CDR2 FQNENV. Trimming removed 4 bases from V and 14 bases from J, with 18 bases in between. The CDR3 has 13 residues. Using reference TRBV16 and TRBJ2-4 for the parts outside the CDR3, the full variable domain is GEEVAQTPKHLVRGEGQKAKLYCAPIKGHSYVFWYQQVLKNEFKFLISFQNENVFDETGMPKERFSAKCLPNSPCSLEIQATKLEDSAVYFCASSPTERNEKYFGAGTRLSVL.

This chain connects TRBV28 to TRBJ2-1; D gene uncertain. This CDR3 spans 12 amino acids. Germline-derived CDR1 and CDR2 are MDHEN and SYDVKM. Trimming took 4 bases from V and 9 from J, leaving 10 bases between them. The CDR3 reads CASSWVKGEQFF. CDR3 bases: TGTGCCAGCAGTTGGGTTAAGGGTGAGCAGTTCTTC. Variable domain in full (rest from reference TRBV28 and TRBJ2-1): DVKVTQSSRYLVKRTGEKVFLECVQDMDHENMFWYRQDPGLGLRLIYFSYDVKMKEKGDIPEGYSVSREKKERFSLILESASTNQTSMYLCASSWVKGEQFFGPGTRLTVL.

J is TRBJ2-2 and V is TRBV7-9; 7 bases are a match to TRBD2. The CDR3 loop spans 19 amino acids. The germline V gene encodes CDR1 SEHNR and CDR2 FQNEAQ (reference sequence). The V segment lost 5 bases and the J segment 0 bases; nucleotides outside the gene matches: 15. The DNA for the CDR3 is TGTGCCAGCAGCCCCGCCCAGCGGGGCGCCTACACGAACACCGGGGAGCTGTTTTTT. Translation gives CASSPAQRGAYTNTGELFF. Full variable domain (missing parts from reference TRBV7-9 and TRBJ2-2): DTGVSQNPRHKITKRGQNVTFRCDPISEHNRLYWYRQTLGQGPEFLTYFQNEAQLEKSRLLSDRFSAERPKGSFSTLEIQRTEQGDSAMYLCASSPAQRGAYTNTGELFFGEGSRLTVL.

The chain couples TRBV28 to TRBJ1-6, with no clear D. This CDR3 spans 14 amino acids. Germline V gene sequence: CDR1 MDHEN, CDR2 SYDVKM. Trimming took off 6 bases at V and 6 bases at J, with 12 bases between the two ends. The CDR3: CASRERLGNSPLHF. The CDR3 DNA is TGTGCCAGCAGGGAGAGGCTGGGTAATTCACCCCTCCACTTT. The variable domain in full, completed from reference TRBV28 and TRBJ1-6, reads DVKVTQSSRYLVKRTGEKVFLECVQDMDHENMFWYRQDPGLGLRLIYFSYDVKMKEKGDIPEGYSVSREKKERFSLILESASTNQTSMYLCASRERLGNSPLHFGNGTRLTVT.

The chain combines TRBV7-2 with TRBJ1-6; D is uncertain. V dropped 5 bases and J dropped 16 bases, with 15 bases sitting between them. This CDR3 comprises 12 residues. The germline CDR1 and CDR2 sequences are SGHTA and FQGNSA. CDR3 nucleotide sequence: TGTGCCAGCAGCCCCGGACGCGAGGGACTCCACTTT. This translates into CASSPGREGLHF.

V gene TRBV4-1 combines with J gene TRBJ1-4; maybe TRBD1 (6 bases). Germline CDR1 MGHRA, CDR2 YSYEKL. V lost 5 bases, J lost 7 bases, and 17 bases lay in between. CDR3 length equals 15 residues. CDR3 amino acids: CASSLGQPGGEKLFF. Here the CDR3 DNA reads TGCGCCAGCAGCTTAGGACAGCCCGGGGGTGAAAAACTGTTTTTT.

The V gene is TRBV18, the J gene TRBJ2-5; TRBD2 aligns across 12 bases. Germline trimming cut 2 bases from V and 3 bases from J; bases unmatched to any gene: 1. This CDR3 comprises 15 residues. From germline, CDR1 is KGHSH and CDR2 LQKENI. CDR3 region: CASSPSSGGEETQYF. The CDR3 DNA follows: TGTGCCAGCTCACCATCTAGCGGGGGGGAAGAGACCCAGTACTTC. The complete variable domain, with remaining parts taken from reference TRBV18 and TRBJ2-5, reads NAGVMQNPRHLVRRRGQEARLRCSPMKGHSHVYWYRQLPEEGLKFMVYLQKENIIDESGMPKERFSAEFPKEGPSILRIQQVVRGDSAAYFCASSPSSGGEETQYFGPGTRLLVL.

This clone was found a few times. The J gene is TRBJ2-5, the V gene TRBV12-2; the D call TRBD1 from the table was never checked on the DNA. TRBV12-2 is marked as a pseudogene. This CDR3 is 15 amino acids long. In DNA form, the CDR3 reads TGTGCAAGTCGCTTAGGGAGGGACAGACAAGAGACCCAGTACTTC. This encodes CASRLGRDRQETQYF.